One sample yielded the 12 T cell receptor beta chains listed below, sequenced in a study of T cells in localized non-small cell lung cancer (dated by TCRdb to the early 2020s). The protocol used for the library was the immunoSEQ multiplex PCR assay. Drawn from immuneACCESS, this table holds only the in-frame rearrangements with V and J called that TCRdb kept. Clones are partly lost; checked studies trace under half to an unresolved V gene and leave the rest unexplained. A total of approximately 30,000 clones appear in this sample, around 90% of them only once. The ten most abundant clones make up approximately 2.9% of the sample. The sample was peripheral blood, taken before any cancer treatment. The origin of the receptors is a woman aged 18 to 50 with stage I lung adenocarcinoma.

The rearrangement uses TRBV15 and TRBJ1-1; D is unclear. V was trimmed by 0 bases and J by 2 bases, leaving 1 base between them. The CDR3 extends over 12 amino acids. Per germline, CDR1 LNHNV and CDR2 YYDKDF (reference sequence). The CDR3 coding sequence is TGTGCCACCAGCAGAGAAAACACTGAAGCTTTCTTT. It is translated as CATSRENTEAFF.

V gene TRBV4-1 combines with J gene TRBJ2-2; 13 nucleotides line up with TRBD2. V shed 4 bases and J 6 bases; nucleotides not matched to a gene: 2. The CDR3 is 15 amino acids. Germline V CDR1 and CDR2: MGHRA, YSYEKL. The CDR3 region is CASSPGLAGAGELFF. The CDR3 DNA reads TGCGCCAGCAGCCCCGGACTAGCGGGAGCCGGGGAGCTGTTTTTT.

This clone was seen just once. The chain uses TRBV2 and TRBJ2-3; no clear D gene. Germline CDR1 reads SNHLY; CDR2 reads FYNNEI. The CDR3 runs to 13 residues. Trimming took off 7 bases at V and 8 bases at J, with 16 bases between the two ends. The CDR3 bases are TGTGCCAGCACTGAGTTTTGGGCCGGTACGCAGTATTTT. Protein sequence: CASTEFWAGTQYF. The full variable domain, in which reference TRBV2 and TRBJ2-3 provide the parts outside the CDR3, is EPEVTQTPSHQVTQMGQEVILRCVPISNHLYFYWYRQILGQKVEFLVSFYNNEISEKSEIFDDQFSVERPDGSNFTLKIRSTKLEDSAMYFCASTEFWAGTQYFGPGTRLTVL.

The rearrangement uses TRBV5-3 and TRBJ1-3; D is perhaps TRBD1 (5 bases). TRBV5-3 has ORF status, its function being uncertain. This CDR3 contains 15 residues. V lost 3 bases to trimming and J lost 0 bases, with 10 bases between them. CDR3 DNA sequence: TGTGCCAGAAGCTCGCGACAGAGCTCTGGAAACACCATATATTTT. Translated: CARSSRQSSGNTIYF.

This chain links TRBV25-1 with TRBJ1-1, with 7 bases identical to TRBD1. Unmatched junction bases numbered 12, after V lost 3 bases and J lost 5 bases. This CDR3 contains 16 residues. Germline V gene sequence: CDR1 MGHDK, CDR2 SYGVNS. The CDR3 spells CASSDLRLGGRTEAFF. Written as DNA, the CDR3 is TGTGCCAGCAGTGACCTCCGTTTAGGGGGCCGAACTGAAGCTTTCTTT.

The gene calls are TRBV11-3 and TRBJ2-7; 11 nucleotides line up with TRBD2. Looked up from germline, CDR1 is SGHNT and CDR2 is YENEEA. V lost 1 base, J lost 2 bases, and 4 bases stayed unmatched. The CDR3 consists of 16 residues. For the CDR3, the DNA is TGTGCCAGCAGCTTAGTCCCACTAGCGGGGGCCTACGAGCAGTACTTC. It yields the protein CASSLVPLAGAYEQYF.

The rearrangement uses TRBV29-1 and TRBJ2-2; TRBD2 matches 7 bases. V gave up 2 bases and J gave up 0 bases; unmatched junction bases: 9. Germline CDR1 reads SQVTM; CDR2 reads ANQGSEA. This CDR3 comprises 17 residues. Here the CDR3 DNA reads TGCAGCGTTGAATTGTTAGCGAGCGGGGCGAACACCGGGGAGCTGTTTTTT. This gives the protein CSVELLASGANTGELFF.

The CDR3 is CASSLEGLLGLLGGELFF. CDR3 coding DNA: TGCGCCAGCAGCTTGGAGGGACTATTGGGACTTTTGGGCGGGGAGCTGTTTTTT. The chain links TRBV5-1 to TRBJ2-2, with 7 bases fitting TRBD2. Germline loops: CDR1 SGHRS, CDR2 YFSETQ. V shed 0 bases, J shed 7 bases, and the junction held 15 bases outside the gene matches. CDR3 length: 18 amino acids. The full variable domain, completed using reference TRBV5-1 and TRBJ2-2, is KAGVTQTPRYLIKTRGQQVTLSCSPISGHRSVSWYQQTPGQGLQFLFEYFSETQRNKGNFPGRFSGRQFSNSRSEMNVSTLELGDSALYLCASSLEGLLGLLGGELFFGEGSRLTVL.

Here the CDR3 reads CASSESTGTNEKLFF. Here the CDR3 DNA reads TGTGCCAGCTCAGAGTCGACAGGGACTAATGAAAAACTGTTTTTT. The rearrangement joins TRBV18 to TRBJ1-4; 7 nucleotides align to TRBD1. Trimming took 5 bases from V and 2 from J; bases not matched to a gene: 5. This CDR3 contains 15 residues. The germline CDR1 and CDR2 sequences are KGHSH and LQKENI.

There are a few counts of this clone. The V call is TRBV4-2, the J call TRBJ2-6; 7 bases are shared with TRBD1. CDR3 length equals 18 residues. From germline, CDR1 is LGHNA and CDR2 YNFKEQ. J gave up 4 bases and V 0 bases, and 9 bases lay outside the gene matches. This CDR3 reads CASSQEPRTGDGANVLTF. Here the CDR3 DNA reads TGTGCCAGCAGCCAAGAACCTCGTACAGGGGACGGGGCCAACGTCCTGACTTTC.

This chain links TRBV19 with TRBJ2-3, with a possible D match to TRBD2 (6 bases). Germline V gives CDR1 LNHDA, CDR2 SQIVND (reference sequence). The CDR3 totals 16 residues. V was pared by 4 bases and J by 4 bases, with 18 bases between. The CDR3 here is CASSNREQDMADTQYF. DNA for the CDR3: TGTGCCAGTAGTAACCGGGAGCAGGATATGGCAGATACGCAGTATTTT.

This clone was picked up one time. This sequence joins TRBV5-1 and TRBJ2-3, with TRBD2 as a possible D gene (6 bases). V was trimmed by 1 base and J by 4 bases, leaving 16 bases between them. Germline CDR1 SGHRS, CDR2 YFSETQ. The CDR3 sequence is 16 residues long. The CDR3 spells CASSLPRDSRSDTQYF. For the CDR3, the DNA is TGCGCCAGCAGCTTGCCGAGGGACTCACGATCAGATACGCAGTATTTT.